This is a list of T cell receptor beta chains from one sample in a study of OX40 agonist ivuxolimab in advanced cancers. Profiling relied on immunoSEQ multiplex PCR, and the TCRdb table lists in-frame clones only, not all of them. The profile covers around 66,000 clones, with approximately 93% appearing a single time and about 19% taken by the ten largest. This material consisted of CD4+ or CD8+ T cells sorted from blood, taken in a trial of the OX40 agonist ivuxolimab. These receptors all stem from an adult with an advanced solid tumor such as melanoma, head and neck, liver or kidney cancer. CDR3s include the opening cysteine and the closing phenylalanine or tryptophan. A D gene is named only where the DNA matches it firmly. Clone size is shown for a subset of rows, as once, few, many or a class of expanded clone.

d_call j_call cdr3_length v_call clone_size cdr3_aa cdr3_nt
TRBD1 TRBJ2-2 15 TRBV27 - CASSLTGGNTGELFF TGTGCCAGCAGTTTAACAGGGGGGAACACCGGGGAGCTGTTTTTT
- TRBJ1-2 13 TRBV27 - CASSSSLPSGYTF TGTGCCTCCAGTTCAAGCTTGCCCTCTGGCTACACCTTC
- TRBJ1-6 12 TRBV27 - CASGQFNSPLHF TGTGCCAGCGGGCAGTTCAATTCACCCCTCCACTTT
- TRBJ1-5 15 TRBV6-1 - CASSKQDSVYQPQHF TGTGCCAGCAGTAAACAGGACAGCGTCTATCAGCCCCAGCATTTT
- TRBJ2-3 14 TRBV19 - CASSLRGGTDTQYF TGTGCCAGTAGTCTAAGGGGGGGCACAGATACGCAGTATTTT
- TRBJ1-2 15 TRBV5-1 - CASSLDEGLYYGYTF TGCGCCAGCAGCTTGGATGAGGGACTTTACTATGGCTACACCTTC
TRBD1 TRBJ2-1 13 TRBV7-6 - CASSLEAGGVQFF TGTGCCAGCAGCTTAGAAGCAGGGGGTGTGCAGTTCTTC
- TRBJ1-1 14 TRBV27 - CASSISAGNTEAFF TGTGCCAGCAGCATATCTGCGGGGAACACTGAAGCTTTCTTT
- TRBJ1-5 14 TRBV19 few CASALRDSNQPQHF TGTGCCAGCGCCCTCAGGGACAGCAATCAGCCCCAGCATTTT
- TRBJ2-5 14 TRBV2 few CASRPSGASETQYF TGTGCCAGCAGGCCCTCGGGGGCCTCAGAGACCCAGTACTTC
TRBD1 TRBJ1-1 10 TRBV19 once CASRQGEAFF TGTGCCAGTAGACAGGGGGAAGCTTTCTTT
- TRBJ1-2 14 TRBV27 - CASSLGQGTYGYTF TGTGCCAGCAGTTTGGGCCAGGGAACCTATGGCTACACCTTC
- TRBJ2-2 16 TRBV5-1 - CASSFFPEGNTGELFF TGCGCCAGCAGCTTCTTCCCTGAGGGGAACACCGGGGAGCTGTTTTTT
- TRBJ1-5 12 TRBV7-9 - CASSLAGQPQHF TGTGCCAGCAGCTTAGCGGGCCAGCCCCAGCATTTT
- TRBJ2-2 16 TRBV7-9 - CASSPWGSQNTGELFF TGTGCCAGCAGCCCTTGGGGCAGCCAGAACACCGGGGAGCTGTTTTTT
- TRBJ2-7 13 TRBV27 - CASSDRGYHEQYF TGTGCCAGCAGTGACCGAGGGTACCACGAGCAGTACTTC
TRBD1 TRBJ2-7 16 TRBV4-1 - CASSQDTGQGAYEQYF TGCGCCAGCAGCCAAGATACGGGACAGGGGGCCTACGAGCAGTACTTC
TRBD2 TRBJ2-3 16 TRBV29-1 - CSVGTSGGWGTDTQYF TGCAGCGTCGGGACTAGCGGGGGGTGGGGCACAGATACGCAGTATTTT
- TRBJ2-3 13 TRBV7-8 once CASSFEVRDTQYF TGTGCCAGCAGCTTCGAGGTCCGGGATACGCAGTATTTT
TRBD1 TRBJ1-4 17 TRBV27 - CASSLSGGTGENEKLFF TGTGCCAGCAGTTTATCTGGCGGGACAGGGGAGAATGAAAAACTGTTTTTT
- TRBJ1-1 13 TRBV7-9 - CASSLGQNTEAFF TGTGCCAGCAGCTTAGGCCAAAACACTGAAGCTTTCTTT
- TRBJ1-4 13 TRBV11-2 - CASSLDIPSGLFF TGTGCCAGCAGCTTAGATATCCCGAGTGGGCTGTTTTTT
- TRBJ2-7 12 TRBV28 - CASSLDSDEQYF TGTGCCAGCAGTCTCGACAGTGACGAGCAGTACTTC
- TRBJ2-3 15 TRBV2 - CASSIGASGTDTQYF TGTGCCAGCAGTATCGGGGCGAGTGGCACAGATACGCAGTATTTT
- TRBJ2-7 14 TRBV27 - CASSFQTSSYEQYF TGTGCCAGCAGTTTCCAGACTAGCTCCTACGAGCAGTACTTC
TRBD2 TRBJ2-1 15 TRBV4-2 - CASSQGLAGEAEQFF TGTGCCAGCAGCCAGGGACTAGCGGGGGAAGCTGAGCAGTTCTTC
- TRBJ1-6 12 TRBV9 - CASSATRSPLHF TGTGCCAGCAGCGCCACGCGGTCACCCCTCCACTTT
- TRBJ2-7 15 TRBV6-6 - CASSYSGHVDYEQYF TGTGCCAGCAGTTACTCGGGACACGTCGACTACGAGCAGTACTTC